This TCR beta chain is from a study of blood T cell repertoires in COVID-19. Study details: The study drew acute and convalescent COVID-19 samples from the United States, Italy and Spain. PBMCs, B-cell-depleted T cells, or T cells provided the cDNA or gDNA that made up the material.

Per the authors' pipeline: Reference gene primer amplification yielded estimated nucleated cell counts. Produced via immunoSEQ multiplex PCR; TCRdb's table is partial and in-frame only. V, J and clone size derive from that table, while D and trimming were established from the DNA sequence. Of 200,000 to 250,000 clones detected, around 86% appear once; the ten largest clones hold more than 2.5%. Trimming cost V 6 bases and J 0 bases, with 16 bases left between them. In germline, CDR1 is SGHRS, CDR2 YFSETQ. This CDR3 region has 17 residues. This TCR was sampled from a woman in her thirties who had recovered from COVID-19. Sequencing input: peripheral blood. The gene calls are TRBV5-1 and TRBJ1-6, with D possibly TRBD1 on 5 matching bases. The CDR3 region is CASNPGVLGSYNSPLHF. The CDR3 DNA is TGCGCCAGCAACCCGGGGGTCCTCGGCTCCTATAATTCACCCCTCCACTTT. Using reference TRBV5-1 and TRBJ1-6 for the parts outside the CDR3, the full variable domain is KAGVTQTPRYLIKTRGQQVTLSCSPISGHRSVSWYQQTPGQGLQFLFEYFSETQRNKGNFPGRFSGRQFSNSRSEMNVSTLELGDSALYLCASNPGVLGSYNSPLHFGNGTRLTVT.